The rows below give T cell receptor beta chains drawn from one sample of a study of regulatory T cells. Generated by immunoSEQ multiplex PCR, the TCRdb table keeps only in-frame clones and is missing some. Of under 45,000 clones listed, about nine tenths are singletons. Material for sequencing was conventional CD4+ T cells sorted from blood. These receptors all come from a person aged 18-35 years with CD3G deficiency. Each CDR3 is given with its conserved first and last residue. The D gene is left open where the match is weak. Clone size is shown for a subset of rows, as once, few, many or a class of expanded clone.

j_call,d_call,cdr3_length,clone_size,v_call,cdr3_nt,cdr3_aa
TRBJ2-7,-,11,-,TRBV6-6,TGTGCCAGCAGGACGAACTACGAGCAGTACTTC,CASRTNYEQYF
TRBJ2-5,TRBD1,16,-,TRBV7-9,TGTGCCAGCAGCTTAGTTGGGACAGTGGACGGAGAGACCCAGTACTTC,CASSLVGTVDGETQYF
TRBJ2-1,TRBD2,16,-,TRBV19,TGTGCCAGTAGTATAGATCTACTAGCGGGGGCAGGAGAGCAGTTCTTC,CASSIDLLAGAGEQFF
TRBJ2-3,-,14,-,TRBV6-1,TGTGCCAGCAGTGACAGGGGAGGCACAGATACGCAGTATTTT,CASSDRGGTDTQYF
TRBJ2-1,TRBD1,15,-,TRBV29-1,TGCAGCGTTAGAACAGGGGATAGGGGCTACAATGAGCAGTTCTTC,CSVRTGDRGYNEQFF
TRBJ1-1,TRBD1,13,-,TRBV30,TGTGCCTGGAGCGGACAGGGAGACACTGAAGCTTTCTTT,CAWSGQGDTEAFF
TRBJ2-2,-,14,-,TRBV19,TGTGCCAGTAGTGTTCGGAGGAACACCGGGGAGCTGTTTTTT,CASSVRRNTGELFF
TRBJ2-7,-,13,once,TRBV28,TGTGCCAGCAGTTCCCAGGGTCCGGGTGAGCAGTACTTC,CASSSQGPGEQYF
TRBJ2-3,TRBD2,15,-,TRBV6-6,TGTGCCAGCAGTTTGGGACTAGCGGGCGCAGATACGCAGTATTTT,CASSLGLAGADTQYF
TRBJ2-3,TRBD2,15,-,TRBV7-2,TGTGCCAGCAGCCTACTAGCGGGGGTAGTAGATACGCAGTATTTT,CASSLLAGVVDTQYF
TRBJ2-1,-,13,-,TRBV12-5,TGTGCTAGTGGTTCGGGACCGACCGGGGAGCAGTTCTTC,CASGSGPTGEQFF
TRBJ2-2,-,14,-,TRBV11-2,TGTGCCAGCAGCTTAGGGGCACAGACCGGGGAGCTGTTTTTT,CASSLGAQTGELFF
TRBJ2-1,-,14,-,TRBV28,TGTGCCAGCCGCCCGCTGAGGGGCCGGGGTGAGCAGTTCTTC,CASRPLRGRGEQFF
TRBJ2-1,TRBD2,16,-,TRBV5-1,TGCGCCAGCAGCTTTCAGGGACTAGCGGGCCCAAATGAGCAGTTCTTC,CASSFQGLAGPNEQFF
TRBJ1-2,TRBD1,14,once,TRBV28,TGTGCCAGCACCCCGGGAGACAGGGTGCGCGGCTACACCTTC,CASTPGDRVRGYTF
TRBJ2-7,-,13,-,TRBV18,TGTGCCAGCTCACCAGGAAAGGGCTACGAGCAGTACTTC,CASSPGKGYEQYF
TRBJ2-5,TRBD1,16,-,TRBV7-8,TGTGCCAGCAGCCATCGACGGACAGGGAAACAAGAGACCCAGTACTTC,CASSHRRTGKQETQYF
TRBJ1-4,-,15,-,TRBV21-1,TGTGCCAGCAGCAAAATTCGGGGGTTTAATGAAAAACTGTTTTTT,CASSKIRGFNEKLFF
TRBJ2-6,-,20,-,TRBV11-2,TGTGCCAGCAGCTTAGAAACCCAGGGACGGTCGGTCTCTGGGGCCAACGTCCTGACTTTC,CASSLETQGRSVSGANVLTF
TRBJ2-7,TRBD1,14,-,TRBV28,TGTGCCAGCAGTTTAGGGACAGTCTCCTACGAGCAGTACTTC,CASSLGTVSYEQYF
TRBJ2-1,TRBD1,15,-,TRBV28,TGTGCCAGCAGTGGGCCCGGGACAGGGGCCAATGAGCAGTTCTTC,CASSGPGTGANEQFF
TRBJ1-1,-,14,once,TRBV28,TGTGCCAGCAGTTCCGGGGGACGGTGGACTGAAGCTTTCTTT,CASSSGGRWTEAFF
TRBJ1-6,TRBD1,17,once,TRBV6-4,TGTGCCAGCAGTGAAAAGTCGGACAGGGTTTTAAATTCACCCCTCCACTTT,CASSEKSDRVLNSPLHF
TRBJ1-2,-,12,-,TRBV28,TGTGCCAGCAGTTCGGGGGTAGATGGCTACACCTTC,CASSSGVDGYTF
TRBJ2-7,-,16,-,TRBV5-1,TGCGCCAGCAGCCCGGCCCCTGGCCGCAGATCCTACGAGCAGTACTTC,CASSPAPGRRSYEQYF
TRBJ2-3,-,15,-,TRBV7-9,TGTGCCAGCAGCTTAGGGACGTCAAAGGCAGATACGCAGTATTTT,CASSLGTSKADTQYF
TRBJ2-7,TRBD2,14,-,TRBV28,TGTGCCAGCAGTCGAACTCGACTAGCGGGCGAGCAGTACTTC,CASSRTRLAGEQYF
TRBJ1-2,-,14,-,TRBV6-1,TGTGCCAGCAGCGTTAACCCAGGGATGGGGGGCTACACCTTC,CASSVNPGMGGYTF
TRBJ2-4,TRBD1,18,-,TRBV28,TGTGCCAGCAGTCCCGTCCCGGGACAGGGTATGGCCAAAAACATTCAGTACTTC,CASSPVPGQGMAKNIQYF
TRBJ2-7,TRBD2,18,-,TRBV7-8,TGTGCCAGCAGCTTAGCGATCGGTCCTAGCGGCACCTTTTACGAGCAGTACTTC,CASSLAIGPSGTFYEQYF
TRBJ2-5,TRBD2,15,-,TRBV2,TGTGCCAGCAGTGGGTGCGGGGGGGCAGAAGAGACCCAGTACTTC,CASSGCGGAEETQYF
TRBJ2-7,TRBD1,13,-,TRBV28,TGTGCCAGCAAACGGGGACAGGACTACGAGCAGTACTTC,CASKRGQDYEQYF
TRBJ1-2,TRBD1,13,-,TRBV6-1,TGTGCCAGCAGTGGGGACAGGAGATATGGCTACACCTTC,CASSGDRRYGYTF
TRBJ2-5,-,18,-,TRBV1,TGCACCAGCAGCCAAGGTTTTACGACTAGGGGGCTTCAAGAGACCCAGTACTTC,CTSSQGFTTRGLQETQYF
TRBJ2-3,-,16,-,TRBV6-1,TGTGCCAGCAGTGATGGTAAAGGAAGGGCTCGGGATACGCAGTATTTT,CASSDGKGRARDTQYF
TRBJ1-1,-,13,-,TRBV6-1,TGTGCCAGCAGAGCCGCTAGGGACCTGAAGGCTTTCTTT,CASRAARDLKAFF
TRBJ2-2,-,14,-,TRBV5-1,TGCGCCAGCAGTCGTAGCGGCAACACCGGGGAGCTGTTTTTT,CASSRSGNTGELFF
TRBJ1-5,-,14,-,TRBV28,TGTGCCAGCAGTTCGGGACACCGCAATCAGCCCCAGCATTTT,CASSSGHRNQPQHF
TRBJ1-4,-,14,-,TRBV6-1,TGTGCCAGCAGCACAGGGACAACTAATGAAAAACTGTTTTTT,CASSTGTTNEKLFF
TRBJ1-2,-,15,-,TRBV28,TGTGCCAGCAGCCCCAGGGGAGCTGCTAACTATGGCTACACCTTC,CASSPRGAANYGYTF
TRBJ1-1,-,12,-,TRBV6-1,TGTGCCAGCAGTTTTACGAACACTGAAGCTTTCTTT,CASSFTNTEAFF
TRBJ2-2,TRBD1,17,-,TRBV7-9,TGTGCCAGCAGCGGAAGCGCCGGGACAGGGACCACCGGGGAGCTGTTTTTT,CASSGSAGTGTTGELFF
TRBJ2-7,TRBD2,15,-,TRBV4-1,TGCGCCAGCAGCCAAGACACAGCGGGGAAGAGCGAGCAGTACTTC,CASSQDTAGKSEQYF
TRBJ2-2,TRBD2,18,-,TRBV6-1,TGTGCCAGCAGTGAACCTAGACCGGGACTAGCGAACACCGGGGAGCTGTTTTTT,CASSEPRPGLANTGELFF
TRBJ2-7,TRBD1,15,-,TRBV7-2,TGTGCCAGCAGCTTGACAGGGGGCGCGGGGTACGAGCAGTACTTC,CASSLTGGAGYEQYF
TRBJ2-7,-,15,-,TRBV6-1,TGTGCCAGCAGTGAGGAGGTTAGGCAGAACTACGAGCAGTACTTC,CASSEEVRQNYEQYF
TRBJ1-6,-,14,-,TRBV28,TGTGCCAGCACTTTCCAGTCCTATAATTCACCCCTCCACTTT,CASTFQSYNSPLHF
TRBJ2-2,TRBD2,15,-,TRBV28,TGTGCCAGCAGCTCCGGGAGGGGGGGGACCGGGGAGCTGTTTTTT,CASSSGRGGTGELFF